Included here is one TCR beta chain sequence, with context. Its antigen has not been determined. Base qualities are not recorded, but no much larger clone differs from it by a single base. Library preparation employed the immunoSEQ multiplex PCR assay. TCRdb limited this immuneACCESS table to in-frame rearrangements with V and J called. A share of clones is missing; checked studies link under half to unresolved V genes, and the rest is unexplained. For this sample there are about 80,000 clones; approximately 86% appear just once. The top ten constitute more than 2% of the sample. This sample was taken from a study of radiotherapy plus CTLA-4 blockade in lung cancer (dated by TCRdb to 2017 to 2018). Notes on the research overall: Objective responses occurred in roughly 19% of enrolled patients, and 30% to 35% achieved disease control.

Overall study results and their limits: After treatment with radiotherapy and ipilimumab, TCR clones that originated in tumors expanded in peripheral blood. Increased serum interferon-beta after radiation, together with early dynamic changes in blood T cell clones, were reported to be the strongest predictors of response.

In this study, focal radiation therapy paired with CTLA-4 blockade (ipilimumab) was tested in patients who had chemo-refractory metastatic non-small-cell lung cancer. The germline V gene encodes CDR1 MGHRA and CDR2 YSYEKL. The germline ends are 11 bases apart after V is trimmed by 0 bases and J by 2 bases. Including the terminal cysteine and phenylalanine, the CDR3 comprises 15 residues. The retained sequence is limited to the CDR3, 45 bases, with the frame set at the first base. The chain employs TRBV4-1 and TRBJ2-7; the D gene is perhaps TRBD2, on 5 matching bases. The source is a human donor with non-small cell lung cancer who had a partial response to radiotherapy plus ipilimumab. This specimen was peripheral blood, taken from a patient treated with radiotherapy plus ipilimumab. The DNA reads as follows: TGCGCCAGCAGCCAAGAAGAGGGCAACGCCTACGAGCAGTACTTC. Its coded protein is CASSQEEGNAYEQYF.